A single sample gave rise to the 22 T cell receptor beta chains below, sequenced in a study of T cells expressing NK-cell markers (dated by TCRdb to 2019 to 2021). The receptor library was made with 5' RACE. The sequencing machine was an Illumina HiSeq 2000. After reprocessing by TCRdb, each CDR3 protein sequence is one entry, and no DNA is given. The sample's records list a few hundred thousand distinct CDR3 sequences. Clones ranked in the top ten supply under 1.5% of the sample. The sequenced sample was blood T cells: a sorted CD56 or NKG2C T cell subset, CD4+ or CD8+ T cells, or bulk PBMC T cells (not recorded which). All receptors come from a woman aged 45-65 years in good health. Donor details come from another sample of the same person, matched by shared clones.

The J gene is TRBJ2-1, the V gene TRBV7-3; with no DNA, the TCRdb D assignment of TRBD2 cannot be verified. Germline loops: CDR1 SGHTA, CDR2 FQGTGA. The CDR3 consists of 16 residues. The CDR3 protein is CASSLRGSGGSNEQFF.

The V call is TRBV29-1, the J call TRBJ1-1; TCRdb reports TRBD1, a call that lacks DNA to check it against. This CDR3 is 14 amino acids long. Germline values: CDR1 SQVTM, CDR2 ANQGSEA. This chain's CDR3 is CSVETGEPYTEAFF.

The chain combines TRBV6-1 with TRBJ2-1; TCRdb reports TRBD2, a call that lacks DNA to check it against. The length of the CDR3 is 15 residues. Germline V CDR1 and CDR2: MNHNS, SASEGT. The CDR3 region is CASRITSGKDSEQFF.

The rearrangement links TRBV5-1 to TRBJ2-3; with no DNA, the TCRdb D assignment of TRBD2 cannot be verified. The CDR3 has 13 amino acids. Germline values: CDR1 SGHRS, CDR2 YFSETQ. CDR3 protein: CASSPGGSATQYF.

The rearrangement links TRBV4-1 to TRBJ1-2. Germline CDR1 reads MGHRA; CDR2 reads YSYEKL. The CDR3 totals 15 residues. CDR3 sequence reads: CASSQESSLNYGYTF.

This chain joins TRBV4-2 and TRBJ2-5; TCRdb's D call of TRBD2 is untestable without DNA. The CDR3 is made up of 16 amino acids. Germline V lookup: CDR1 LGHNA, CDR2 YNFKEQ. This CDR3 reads CASSQGGAGGRQTQYF.

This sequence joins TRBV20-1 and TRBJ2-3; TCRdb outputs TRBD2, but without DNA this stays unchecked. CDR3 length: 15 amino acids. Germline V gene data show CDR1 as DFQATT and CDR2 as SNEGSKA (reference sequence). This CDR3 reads CSAGTSGRDTDTQYF.

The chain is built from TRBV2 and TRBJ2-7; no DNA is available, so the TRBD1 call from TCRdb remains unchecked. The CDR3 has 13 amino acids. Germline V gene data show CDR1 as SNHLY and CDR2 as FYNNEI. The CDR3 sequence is CASIGTGYGEQYF. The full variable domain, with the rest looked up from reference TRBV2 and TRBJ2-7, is EPEVTQTPSHQVTQMGQEVILRCVPISNHLYFYWYRQILGQKVEFLVSFYNNEISEKSEIFDDQFSVERPDGSNFTLKIRSTKLEDSAMYFCASIGTGYGEQYFGPGTRLTVT.

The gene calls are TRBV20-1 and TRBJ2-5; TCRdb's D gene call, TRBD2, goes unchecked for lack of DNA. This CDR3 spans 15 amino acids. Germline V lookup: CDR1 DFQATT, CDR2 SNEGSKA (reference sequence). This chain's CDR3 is CSAGRTSGFRETQYF.

CDR3 loop: CASSPVVSYNEQFF. J is TRBJ2-1 and V is TRBV3-1. The CDR3 totals 14 residues. CDR1 and CDR2 (germline): LGHDT, YNNKEL (reference sequence).

The CDR3 here is CASRTSGTGDYGYTF. J is TRBJ1-2 and V is TRBV7-9; TCRdb's D call, TRBD1, is unchecked because there is no DNA. Per the germline V gene, CDR1 is SEHNR and CDR2 is FQNEAQ (reference sequence). The CDR3 spans 15 residues. Full variable domain (remainder filled in from reference TRBV7-9 and TRBJ1-2): DTGVSQNPRHKITKRGQNVTFRCDPISEHNRLYWYRQTLGQGPEFLTYFQNEAQLEKSRLLSDRFSAERPKGSFSTLEIQRTEQGDSAMYLCASRTSGTGDYGYTFGSGTRLTVV.

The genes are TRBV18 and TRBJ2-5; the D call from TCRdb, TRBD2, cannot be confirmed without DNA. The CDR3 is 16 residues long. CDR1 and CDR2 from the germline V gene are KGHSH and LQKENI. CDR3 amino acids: CASSPGSGRYQETQYF. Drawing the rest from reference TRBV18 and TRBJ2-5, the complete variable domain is NAGVMQNPRHLVRRRGQEARLRCSPMKGHSHVYWYRQLPEEGLKFMVYLQKENIIDESGMPKERFSAEFPKEGPSILRIQQVVRGDSAAYFCASSPGSGRYQETQYFGPGTRLLVL.

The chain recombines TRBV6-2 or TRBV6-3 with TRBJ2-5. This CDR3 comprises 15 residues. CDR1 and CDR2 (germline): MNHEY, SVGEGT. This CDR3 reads CASSYQWTYKETQYF.

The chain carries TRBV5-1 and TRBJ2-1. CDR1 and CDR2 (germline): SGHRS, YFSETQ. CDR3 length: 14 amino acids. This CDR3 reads CASSLVMGTDEQFF.

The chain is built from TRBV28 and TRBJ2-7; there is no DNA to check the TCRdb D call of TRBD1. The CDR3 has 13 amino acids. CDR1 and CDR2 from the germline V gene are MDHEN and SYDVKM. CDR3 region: CASTTGPSYEQYF.

CDR3 sequence reads: CASRPIAGTGGAYNEQFF. The chain combines TRBV6-5 with TRBJ2-1; TCRdb picks TRBD1, but there is no DNA to check that call. CDR1 and CDR2 (germline): MNHEY, SVGAGI. The CDR3 runs to 18 residues.

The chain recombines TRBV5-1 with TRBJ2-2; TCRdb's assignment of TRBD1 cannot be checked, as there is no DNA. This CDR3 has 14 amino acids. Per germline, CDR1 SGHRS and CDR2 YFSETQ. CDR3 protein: CASSGGTVTGELFF.

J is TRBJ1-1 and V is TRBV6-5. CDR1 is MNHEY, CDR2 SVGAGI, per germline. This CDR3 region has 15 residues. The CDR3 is CASSPGRSKNTEAFF.

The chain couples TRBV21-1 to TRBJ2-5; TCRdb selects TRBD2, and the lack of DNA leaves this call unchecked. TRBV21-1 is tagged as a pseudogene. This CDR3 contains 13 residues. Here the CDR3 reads CASGGGCGETQYF.

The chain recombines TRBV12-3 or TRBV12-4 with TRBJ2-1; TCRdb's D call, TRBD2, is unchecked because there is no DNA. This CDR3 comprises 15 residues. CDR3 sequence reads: CATRSLAGPQDEQFF.

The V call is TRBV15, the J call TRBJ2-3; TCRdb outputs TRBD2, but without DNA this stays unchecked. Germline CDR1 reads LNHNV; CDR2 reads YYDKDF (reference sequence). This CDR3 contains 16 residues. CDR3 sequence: CATSREGLGGTDTQYF.

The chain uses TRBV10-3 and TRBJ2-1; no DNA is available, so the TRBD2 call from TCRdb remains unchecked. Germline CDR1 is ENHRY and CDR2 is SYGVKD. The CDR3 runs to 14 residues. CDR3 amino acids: CAIESSSGSYEQFF.